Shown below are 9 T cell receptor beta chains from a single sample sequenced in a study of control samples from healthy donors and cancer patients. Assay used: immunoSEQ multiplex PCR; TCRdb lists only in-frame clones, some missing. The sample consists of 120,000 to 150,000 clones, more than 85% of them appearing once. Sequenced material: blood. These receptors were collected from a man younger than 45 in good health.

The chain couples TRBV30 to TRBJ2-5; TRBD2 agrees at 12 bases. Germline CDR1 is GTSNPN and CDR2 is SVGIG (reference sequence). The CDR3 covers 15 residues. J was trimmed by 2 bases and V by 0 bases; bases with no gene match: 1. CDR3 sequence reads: CAWSVGTSGQETQYF. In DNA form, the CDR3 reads TGTGCCTGGAGTGTGGGGACTAGCGGGCAAGAGACCCAGTACTTC.

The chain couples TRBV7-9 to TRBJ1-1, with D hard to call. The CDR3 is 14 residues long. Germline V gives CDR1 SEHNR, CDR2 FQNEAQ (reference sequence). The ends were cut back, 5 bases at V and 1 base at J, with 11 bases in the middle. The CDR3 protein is CASSPPLGNTEAFF. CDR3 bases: TGTGCCAGCAGCCCCCCTTTAGGGAACACTGAAGCTTTCTTT.

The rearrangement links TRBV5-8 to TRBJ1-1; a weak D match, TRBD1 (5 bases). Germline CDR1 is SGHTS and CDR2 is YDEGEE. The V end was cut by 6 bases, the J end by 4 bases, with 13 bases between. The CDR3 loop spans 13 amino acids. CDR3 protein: CASITGWGTEAFF. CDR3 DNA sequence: TGTGCCAGCATCACAGGTTGGGGCACTGAAGCTTTCTTT.

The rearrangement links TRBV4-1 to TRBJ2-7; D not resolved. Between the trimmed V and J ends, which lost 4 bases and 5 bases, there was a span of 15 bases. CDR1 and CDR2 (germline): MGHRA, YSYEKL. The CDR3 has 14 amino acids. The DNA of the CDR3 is TGCGCCAGCAGCCCACAACTGCTACCGAACGAGCAGTACTTC. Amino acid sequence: CASSPQLLPNEQYF.

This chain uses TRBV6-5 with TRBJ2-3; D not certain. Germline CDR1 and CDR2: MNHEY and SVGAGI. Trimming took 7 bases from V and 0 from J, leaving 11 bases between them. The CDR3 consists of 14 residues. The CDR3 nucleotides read TGTGCCAGCAAGGTTGGTTTTAGCACAGATACGCAGTATTTT. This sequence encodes CASKVGFSTDTQYF.

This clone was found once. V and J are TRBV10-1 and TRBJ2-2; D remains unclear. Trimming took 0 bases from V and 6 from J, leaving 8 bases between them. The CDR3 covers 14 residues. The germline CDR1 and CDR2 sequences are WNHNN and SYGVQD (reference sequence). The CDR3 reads CASSESARPGELFF. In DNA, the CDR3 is TGCGCCAGCAGTGAGTCGGCGAGGCCCGGGGAGCTGTTTTTT.

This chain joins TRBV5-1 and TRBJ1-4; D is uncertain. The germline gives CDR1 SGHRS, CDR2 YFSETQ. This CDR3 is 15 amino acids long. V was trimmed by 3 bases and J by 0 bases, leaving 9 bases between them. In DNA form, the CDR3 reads TGCGCCAGCAGCTCGAACCTCGCAACTAATGAAAAACTGTTTTTT. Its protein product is CASSSNLATNEKLFF.

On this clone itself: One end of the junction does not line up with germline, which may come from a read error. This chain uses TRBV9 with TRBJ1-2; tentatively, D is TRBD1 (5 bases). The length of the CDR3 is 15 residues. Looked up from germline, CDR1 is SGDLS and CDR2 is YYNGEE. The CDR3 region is CAGSAGAGLNYGYTF. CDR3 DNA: TGTGCCGGCAGCGCTGGGGCCGGTTTGAACTATGGCTACACCTTC.

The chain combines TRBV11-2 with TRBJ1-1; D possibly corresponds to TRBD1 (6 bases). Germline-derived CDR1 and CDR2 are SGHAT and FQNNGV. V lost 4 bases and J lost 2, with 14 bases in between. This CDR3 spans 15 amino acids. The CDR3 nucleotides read TGTGCCAGCAGCTCAGCGGACAGCTATAACACTGAAGCTTTCTTT. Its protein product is CASSSADSYNTEAFF.